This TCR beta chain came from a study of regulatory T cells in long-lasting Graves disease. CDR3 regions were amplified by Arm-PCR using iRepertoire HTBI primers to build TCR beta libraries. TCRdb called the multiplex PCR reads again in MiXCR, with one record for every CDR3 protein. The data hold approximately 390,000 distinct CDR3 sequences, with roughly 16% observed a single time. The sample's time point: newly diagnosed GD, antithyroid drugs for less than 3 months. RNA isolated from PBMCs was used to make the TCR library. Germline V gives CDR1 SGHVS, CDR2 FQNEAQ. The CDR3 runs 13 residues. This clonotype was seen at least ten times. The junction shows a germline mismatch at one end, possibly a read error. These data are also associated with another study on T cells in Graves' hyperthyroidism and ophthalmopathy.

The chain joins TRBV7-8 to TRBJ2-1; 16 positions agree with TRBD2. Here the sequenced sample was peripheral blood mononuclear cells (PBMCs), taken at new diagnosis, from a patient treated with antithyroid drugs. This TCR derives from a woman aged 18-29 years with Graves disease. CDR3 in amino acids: CASSAGTSGGGGF. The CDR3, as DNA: TGTGCCAGCAGCGCCGGGACTAGCGGGGGGGGGGGTTTC.